The rows below give T cell receptor beta chains drawn from one sample of a study of CD8 T cells in Susac syndrome. TCRdb analysed the immunoSEQ multiplex PCR reads with MiXCR anew, one entry per CDR3 protein. The data contain 100,000 to 150,000 distinct CDR3 sequences, around 94% of them singletons. The source material was CD4+ T cells from PBMCs. These receptors came from a human donor in good health. Each CDR3 is given with its conserved first and last residue. Each record gives: V gene, clone size, D gene, J gene, CDR3 DNA, CDR3 protein. D genes are given only for firm matches. Expanded clones are given a class, and other clones once, few, many or no size at all.

>TRBV20-1|-|-|TRBJ2-7
TGCAGTGCTAGACCTGGGGGCCCCATCTACGAGCAGTACTTC
CSARPGGPIYEQYF
>TRBV5-1|-|TRBD2|TRBJ2-1
TGCGCCAGCAGCCGACTAGCGGGTAGCTCCTACAATGAGCAGTTCTTC
CASSRLAGSSYNEQFF
>TRBV6-2/TRBV6-3|-|-|TRBJ1-5
TGTGCCAGCAGGACCGGTGGCGGGGATCAGCCCCAGCATTTT
CASRTGGGDQPQHF
>TRBV29-1|-|-|TRBJ1-5
TGCAGCGTTGAAATTGGAGTCGGCAATCAGCCCCAGCATTTT
CSVEIGVGNQPQHF
>TRBV2|-|-|TRBJ1-5
TGTGCCAGCAGTGAACTTCGTAGGGCGGATCAGCCCCAGCATTTT
CASSELRRADQPQHF
>TRBV30|-|TRBD2|TRBJ2-1
TGTGCCTGGACCTTAGCGGGAGCCTACAATGAGCAGTTCTTC
CAWTLAGAYNEQFF
>TRBV7-9|-|-|TRBJ1-2
TGTGCCAGCAGCTTAGTTGAATATGGCTACACCTTC
CASSLVEYGYTF
>TRBV29-1|-|-|TRBJ2-2
TGCAGCACGATCAGGGTGGACACCGGGGAGCTGTTTTTT
CSTIRVDTGELFF
>TRBV7-9|-|-|TRBJ2-1
TGTGCCAGCAGCTTAGTGGGCCAGGGGATCGGTGAGCAGTTCTTC
CASSLVGQGIGEQFF
>TRBV5-6|-|-|TRBJ1-5
TGTGCCAGCAGCTTGGTCGGTGTTGATCAGCCCCAGCATTTT
CASSLVGVDQPQHF
>TRBV18|-|TRBD2|TRBJ2-1
TGTGCCAGCTCACCAGGGACTAGCTTCGGCAATGAGCAGTTCTTC
CASSPGTSFGNEQFF
>TRBV7-9|once|-|TRBJ1-1
TGTGCCAGCAGCTTAGAGTCAGGAAACACTGAAGCTTTCTTT
CASSLESGNTEAFF
>TRBV3-1|-|-|TRBJ1-2
TGTGCCAGCAGCCAAGGAGGGGCCGTCTATGGCTACACCTTC
CASSQGGAVYGYTF
>TRBV11-2|-|-|TRBJ2-4
TGTGCCAGCAGGGAGAAGGCGGGTCAGGGCGATGGTTGGGCCAAAAACATTCAGTACTTC
CASREKAGQGDGWAKNIQYF
>TRBV20-1|-|TRBD1|TRBJ1-2
TGCAGTGCTAGAGATCAGGACAGGGACTATGGCTACACCTTC
CSARDQDRDYGYTF
>TRBV5-1|-|TRBD1|TRBJ2-2
TGCGCCAGCAGCAACGGACAGGGAAGTGAGGAGCTGTTTTTT
CASSNGQGSEELFF
>TRBV2|-|TRBD2|TRBJ2-2
TGTGCCAGCTCCCCGACTAGCCTTTGGTCCGGGGAGCTGTTTTTT
CASSPTSLWSGELFF
>TRBV3-1|once|-|TRBJ2-1
TGTGCCAGCAGCCCGGACTCCTTCTCCTACAATGAGCAGTTCTTC
CASSPDSFSYNEQFF
>TRBV3-1|-|TRBD2|TRBJ2-5
TGTGCCAGCAGCCAAGATATACGTCGGGAGGGCAGGGAGACCCAGTACTTC
CASSQDIRREGRETQYF
>TRBV19|once|TRBD1|TRBJ1-2
TGTGCCAGTAGACGTGCCCGACAGGGCTCGGAGGGCTACACCTTC
CASRRARQGSEGYTF
>TRBV7-8|-|-|TRBJ2-2
TGTGCCAGCAGCTTATCACCCAACACCGGGGAGCTGTTTTTT
CASSLSPNTGELFF
>TRBV7-2|-|TRBD1|TRBJ2-5
TGTGCCAGCAACCAACCCGGGACAGGAGAGACCCAGTACTTC
CASNQPGTGETQYF